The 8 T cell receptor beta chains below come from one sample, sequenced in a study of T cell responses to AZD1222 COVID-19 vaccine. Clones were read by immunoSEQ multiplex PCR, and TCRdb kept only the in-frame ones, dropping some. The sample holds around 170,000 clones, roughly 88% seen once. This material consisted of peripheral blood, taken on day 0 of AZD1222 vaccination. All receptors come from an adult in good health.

The DNA of the CDR3 is TGTGCCAGCAGTCACAGGTCCAATCAGCCCCAGCATTTT. This codes for CASSHRSNQPQHF. The chain combines TRBV12-3 or TRBV12-4 with TRBJ1-5; TRBD1 might be the D (5 bases). This CDR3 is 13 amino acids long. The germline V and J ends were trimmed by 5 bases and 3 bases, with 8 bases remaining between them.

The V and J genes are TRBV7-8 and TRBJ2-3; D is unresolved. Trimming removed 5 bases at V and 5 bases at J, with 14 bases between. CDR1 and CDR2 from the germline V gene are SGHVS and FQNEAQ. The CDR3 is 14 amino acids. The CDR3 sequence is CASSRRKLGDTQYF. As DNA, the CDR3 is TGTGCCAGCAGCCGCCGTAAGCTGGGAGATACGCAGTATTTT.

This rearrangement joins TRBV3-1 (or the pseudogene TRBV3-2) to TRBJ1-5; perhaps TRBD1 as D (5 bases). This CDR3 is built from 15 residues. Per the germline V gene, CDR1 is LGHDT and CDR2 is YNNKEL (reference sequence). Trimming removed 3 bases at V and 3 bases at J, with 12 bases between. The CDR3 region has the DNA TGTGCCAGCAGCCAGGGGCCCGTGGACAATCAGCCCCAGCATTTT. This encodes CASSQGPVDNQPQHF.

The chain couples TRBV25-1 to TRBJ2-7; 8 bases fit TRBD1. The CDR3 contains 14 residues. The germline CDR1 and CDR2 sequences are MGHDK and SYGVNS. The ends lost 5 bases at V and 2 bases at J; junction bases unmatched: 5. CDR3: CASSHDRGPYEQYF. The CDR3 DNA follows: TGTGCCAGCAGTCACGACAGGGGCCCCTACGAGCAGTACTTC.

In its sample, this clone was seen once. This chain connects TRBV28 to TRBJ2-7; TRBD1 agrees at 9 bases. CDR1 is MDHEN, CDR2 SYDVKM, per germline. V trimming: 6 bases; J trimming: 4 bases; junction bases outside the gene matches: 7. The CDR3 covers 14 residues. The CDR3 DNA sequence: TGTGCCAGCAGGGGGACAGGGTCCGGTTACGAGCAGTACTTC. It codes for CASRGTGSGYEQYF.

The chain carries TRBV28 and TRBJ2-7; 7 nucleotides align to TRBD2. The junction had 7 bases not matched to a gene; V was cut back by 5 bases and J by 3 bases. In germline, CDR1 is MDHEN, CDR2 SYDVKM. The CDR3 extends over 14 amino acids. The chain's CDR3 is CASSPPREGYEQYF. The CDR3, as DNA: TGTGCCAGCAGTCCCCCCAGGGAGGGCTACGAGCAGTACTTC.

The CDR3 is CASSEAHIRGGQYGYTF. DNA of the CDR3: TGTGCCAGCAGTGAAGCGCATATTAGAGGGGGGCAGTATGGCTACACCTTC. V usage is TRBV2 and J usage is TRBJ1-2; possibly TRBD1 for D (6 bases). Germline CDR1 reads SNHLY; CDR2 reads FYNNEI. V was shortened by 0 bases and J by 5 bases, with 19 bases between the two germline ends. CDR3 length: 17 residues.

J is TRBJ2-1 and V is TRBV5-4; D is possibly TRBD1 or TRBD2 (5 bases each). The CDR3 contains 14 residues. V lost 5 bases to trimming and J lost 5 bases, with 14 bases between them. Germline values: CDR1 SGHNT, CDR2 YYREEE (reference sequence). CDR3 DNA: TGTGCCAGCAGTTCCGACAGCGGACACAATGAGCAGTTCTTC. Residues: CASSSDSGHNEQFF. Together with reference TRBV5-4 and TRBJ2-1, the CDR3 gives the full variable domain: ETGVTQSPTHLIKTRGQQVTLRCSSQSGHNTVSWYQQALGQGPQFIFQYYREEENGRGNFPPRFSGLQFPNYSSELNVNALELDDSALYLCASSSDSGHNEQFFGPGTRLTVL.